Following are 21 T cell receptor beta chains from one sample sequenced in a study of STAT5B mutations in CD4+ large granular lymphocyte leukemia. The method was immunoSEQ multiplex PCR; TCRdb's version includes in-frame clones alone and lacks a portion of them. The table lists approximately 41,000 clones, roughly 85% of them singletons, with less than 1.5% in the top ten. Sequencing was done on a sample of CD4+ T cells from blood buffy coats. The receptors were gathered from a human donor in good health.

The CDR3 sequence is CASSYSPRERNTIYF. CDR3 nucleotides: TGTGCCAGCAGTTACTCTCCCCGAGAGAGAAACACCATATATTTT. The genes are TRBV6-5 and TRBJ1-3; the D is unclear. Germline lookup yields CDR1 MNHEY and CDR2 SVGAGI. V dropped 0 bases and J dropped 5 bases, with 11 bases sitting between them. The CDR3 totals 15 residues.

V is TRBV5-4 and J is TRBJ2-7, with 7 nucleotides matching TRBD1. CDR1 is SGHNT and CDR2 is YYREEE in the germline V gene (reference sequence). V shed 5 bases and J 5 bases; nucleotides not matched to a gene: 10. The CDR3 is made up of 14 amino acids. CDR3 sequence (DNA): TGTGCCAGCAGTCAGGAACAGGGGAGCCACGAGCAGTACTTC. Its protein is CASSQEQGSHEQYF.

This clone showed up just once. The rearrangement links TRBV29-1 to TRBJ1-1; D is undetermined. This CDR3 spans 14 amino acids. Trimming cost V 6 bases and J 0 bases, with 14 bases left between them. The V gene's germline CDR1 is SQVTM and CDR2 ANQGSEA. As DNA, the CDR3 is TGCAGCGTAGCCCTCGCAAGACTGAACACTGAAGCTTTCTTT. It yields the protein CSVALARLNTEAFF.

CDR3 sequence (DNA): TGCGCCAGCAGCCAATTGGGAGCCGGGGATGAAAAACTGTTTTTT. It yields the protein CASSQLGAGDEKLFF. The genes are TRBV4-3 and TRBJ1-4; D ambiguous. The germline CDR1 and CDR2 sequences are LGHNA and YSLEER. The ends were cut back, 2 bases at V and 6 bases at J, with 13 bases in the middle. The length of the CDR3 is 15 residues.

This clone was counted between two and nine times. The J gene is TRBJ1-2, the V gene TRBV9; D is ambiguous. The germline gives CDR1 SGDLS, CDR2 YYNGEE. This CDR3 has 13 residues. V lost 1 base, J lost 6 bases, and 10 bases lay in between. As DNA, the CDR3 is TGTGCCAGCAGCGTAATAGGGTTGCATGGCTACACCTTC. It codes for CASSVIGLHGYTF.

V is TRBV6-1 and J is TRBJ2-1; D not certain. The germline V gene encodes CDR1 MNHNS and CDR2 SASEGT. CDR3 length equals 15 residues. Deletions cut 3 bases from V and 0 bases from J, with 9 bases between. The CDR3 here is CASSDRVSSYNEQFF. The CDR3 region has the DNA TGTGCCAGCAGTGATAGGGTGAGCTCCTACAATGAGCAGTTCTTC.

The J gene is TRBJ2-2, the V gene TRBV7-9; 7 bases fit TRBD1. Germline lookup yields CDR1 SEHNR and CDR2 FQNEAQ (reference sequence). There are 16 residues in the CDR3. V gave up 5 bases and J gave up 2 bases; unmatched junction bases: 8. In DNA, the CDR3 is TGTGCCAGCAGCCCTCCCGGGACAGCAAACACCGGGGAGCTGTTTTTT. Translating gives CASSPPGTANTGELFF.

The chain couples TRBV9 to TRBJ2-5, with D maybe TRBD2 (6 bases). V lost 3 bases, J lost 5 bases, and 8 bases lay in between. CDR3 length: 12 amino acids. From germline, CDR1 is SGDLS and CDR2 YYNGEE. This CDR3 is CASSASGETQYF. DNA of the CDR3: TGTGCCAGCAGCGCCAGCGGGGAGACCCAGTACTTC.

J is TRBJ1-6 and V is TRBV6-1; D is perhaps TRBD1 (6 bases). The CDR3 contains 15 residues. Germline assignment: CDR1 MNHNS and CDR2 SASEGT. Trimming left V 1 base short and J 9 bases short, with 13 bases between. The CDR3 nucleotides are TGTGCCAGCAGTGAAGGAGGGGGTGGGAGTTCACCCCTCCACTTT. This codes for CASSEGGGGSSPLHF.

This chain uses TRBV2 with TRBJ2-7; D is uncertain. This CDR3 region has 11 residues. V gave up 8 bases and J gave up 2 bases, with 7 bases separating them. Per germline, CDR1 SNHLY and CDR2 FYNNEI. DNA of the CDR3: TGTGCCAGCGCAGGAGCCTACGAGCAGTACTTC. Amino acids: CASAGAYEQYF.

This chain links TRBV28 with TRBJ1-2; a weak D match, TRBD1 (5 bases). Germline assignment: CDR1 MDHEN and CDR2 SYDVKM. Deletions cut 5 bases from V and 9 bases from J, with 16 bases between. The length of the CDR3 is 13 residues. The CDR3 nucleotides are TGTGCCAGCAGTCTAGGCCAGGGTTTACGCTACACCTTC. Translated, it gives CASSLGQGLRYTF.

This chain links TRBV19 with TRBJ1-2; TRBD1 matches 7 bases. CDR1 is LNHDA and CDR2 is SQIVND in the germline V gene (reference sequence). CDR3 length: 16 amino acids. V shed 5 bases, J shed 4 bases, and the junction held 13 bases outside the gene matches. The CDR3 DNA follows: TGTGCCAGTAGTTCCGAGGGGGGACAGAACGTCTATGGCTACACCTTC. Residues: CASSSEGGQNVYGYTF. Variable domain in full (rest from reference TRBV19 and TRBJ1-2): DGGITQSPKYLFRKEGQNVTLSCEQNLNHDAMYWYRQDPGQGLRLIYYSQIVNDFQKGDIAEGYSVSREKKESFPLTVTSAQKNPTAFYLCASSSEGGQNVYGYTFGSGTRLTVV.

J is TRBJ1-3 and V is TRBV7-3; D is possibly TRBD1 (6 bases). Per germline, CDR1 SGHTA and CDR2 FQGTGA. The ends were cut back, 8 bases at V and 0 bases at J, with 8 bases in the middle. The CDR3 loop spans 13 amino acids. This CDR3 is CASGRGSGNTIYF. CDR3 coding DNA: TGTGCCAGCGGCAGGGGCTCTGGAAACACCATATATTTT.

V is TRBV29-1 and J is TRBJ1-1; the D is unclear. The V end was cut by 8 bases, the J end by 3 bases, with 16 bases between. The CDR3 has 13 amino acids. CDR1 SQVTM and CDR2 ANQGSEA come from the germline V gene. CDR3 nucleotide sequence: TGCAGCATCCGCTTCTCGGAGGACACTGAAGCTTTCTTT. This gives the protein CSIRFSEDTEAFF.

Only a few counts were recorded for this clone. The chain combines TRBV2 with TRBJ2-2; 7 positions match TRBD1. The V segment lost 6 bases and the J segment 1 base; nucleotides outside the gene matches: 5. The CDR3 extends over 15 amino acids. The V gene's germline CDR1 is SNHLY and CDR2 FYNNEI. The CDR3 nucleotides read TGTGCCAGCAGGCCCGGGACAGTGAACACCGGGGAGCTGTTTTTT. It translates to CASRPGTVNTGELFF. Full variable domain (remainder filled in from reference TRBV2 and TRBJ2-2): EPEVTQTPSHQVTQMGQEVILRCVPISNHLYFYWYRQILGQKVEFLVSFYNNEISEKSEIFDDQFSVERPDGSNFTLKIRSTKLEDSAMYFCASRPGTVNTGELFFGEGSRLTVL.

The chain carries TRBV5-1 and TRBJ2-7; TRBD1 matches 7 bases. V lost 4 bases to trimming and J lost 3 bases; unmatched junction nucleotides: 13. The CDR3 is 16 residues long. Germline CDR1 is SGHRS and CDR2 is YFSETQ. The CDR3 loop reads CASSPVRGTDLYEQYF. CDR3 sequence (DNA): TGCGCCAGCAGCCCGGTTAGGGGGACAGATCTCTACGAGCAGTACTTC.

The rearrangement uses TRBV5-1 and TRBJ2-7; a possible D gene is TRBD2 (5 bases). The CDR3 has 13 amino acids. The germline V gene has CDR1 SGHRS and CDR2 YFSETQ. V was shortened by 1 base and J by 5 bases, with 10 bases between the two germline ends. The CDR3 region has the DNA TGCGCCAGCAGCTTGCAGCTGGAGGACGAGCAGTACTTC. Encoded protein: CASSLQLEDEQYF.

The chain joins TRBV9 to TRBJ2-2, with D possibly being TRBD1 (5 bases). The CDR3 contains 13 residues. The V and J ends lost 6 bases and 4 bases respectively, with 10 bases between them. Germline CDR1 is SGDLS and CDR2 is YYNGEE. This CDR3 is CASMPGPTGELFF. DNA for the CDR3: TGTGCCAGCATGCCAGGGCCCACCGGGGAGCTGTTTTTT.

The chain joins TRBV5-6 to TRBJ1-4; maybe TRBD1 (6 bases). This CDR3 has 16 residues. V was pared by 1 base and J by 7 bases, with 17 bases between. Germline CDR1 is SGHDT and CDR2 is YYEEEE. CDR3 coding DNA: TGTGCCAGCAGCTTGCCGGGGGCCCTGGGGACTGAAAAACTGTTTTTT. This sequence encodes CASSLPGALGTEKLFF.

The V call is TRBV4-2, the J call TRBJ2-3; 9 bases are a match to TRBD2. CDR3 size: 16 residues. Trimming at V came to 0 bases and at J to 4 bases, leaving 5 bases not matched to a gene. The germline CDR1 and CDR2 sequences are LGHNA and YNFKEQ. The CDR3 loop reads CASSQEAGGYADTQYF. The CDR3 bases are TGTGCCAGCAGCCAAGAGGCGGGGGGGTACGCAGATACGCAGTATTTT.

This rearrangement joins TRBV11-3 to TRBJ2-5; 11 bases map to TRBD1. J lost 4 bases, V lost 1 base, and 5 bases had no gene match. The germline V gene has CDR1 SGHNT and CDR2 YENEEA. The CDR3 length is 16 residues. CDR3 nucleotides: TGTGCCAGCAGCTTAGCGGGACAGGGGGGCGTAGAGACCCAGTACTTC. It specifies CASSLAGQGGVETQYF.